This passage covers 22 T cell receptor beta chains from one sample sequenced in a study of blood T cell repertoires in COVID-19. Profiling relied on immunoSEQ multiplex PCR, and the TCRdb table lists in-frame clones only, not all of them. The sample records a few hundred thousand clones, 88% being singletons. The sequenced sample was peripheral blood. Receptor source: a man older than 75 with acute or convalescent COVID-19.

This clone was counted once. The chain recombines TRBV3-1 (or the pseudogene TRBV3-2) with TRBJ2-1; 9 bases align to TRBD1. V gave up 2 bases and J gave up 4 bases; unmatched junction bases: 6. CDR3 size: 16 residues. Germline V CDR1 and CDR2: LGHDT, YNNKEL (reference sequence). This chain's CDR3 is CASSQRAGTGYNEQFF. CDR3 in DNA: TGTGCCAGCAGCCAACGTGCCGGGACAGGGTACAATGAGCAGTTCTTC.

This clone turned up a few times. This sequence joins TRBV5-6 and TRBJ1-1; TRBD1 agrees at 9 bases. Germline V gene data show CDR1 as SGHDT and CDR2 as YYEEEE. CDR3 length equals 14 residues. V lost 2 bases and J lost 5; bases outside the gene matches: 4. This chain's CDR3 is CASSLVTGGTEAFF. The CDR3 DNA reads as TGTGCCAGCAGCTTAGTGACAGGGGGAACTGAAGCTTTCTTT.

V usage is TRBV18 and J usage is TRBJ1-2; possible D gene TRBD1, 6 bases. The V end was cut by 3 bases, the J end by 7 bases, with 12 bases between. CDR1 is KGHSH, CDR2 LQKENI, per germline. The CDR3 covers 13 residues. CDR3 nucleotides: TGTGCCAGCTCACCGAGGGGCAGGGGTGGCTACACCTTC. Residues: CASSPRGRGGYTF.

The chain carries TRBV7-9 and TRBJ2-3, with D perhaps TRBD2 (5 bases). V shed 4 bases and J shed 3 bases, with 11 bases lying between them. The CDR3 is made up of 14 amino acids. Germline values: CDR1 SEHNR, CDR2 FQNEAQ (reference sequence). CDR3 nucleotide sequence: TGTGCCAGCAGCTCGGGGAATGGGACAGATACGCAGTATTTT. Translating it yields CASSSGNGTDTQYF. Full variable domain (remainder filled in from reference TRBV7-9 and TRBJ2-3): DTGVSQNPRHKITKRGQNVTFRCDPISEHNRLYWYRQTLGQGPEFLTYFQNEAQLEKSRLLSDRFSAERPKGSFSTLEIQRTEQGDSAMYLCASSSGNGTDTQYFGPGTRLTVL.

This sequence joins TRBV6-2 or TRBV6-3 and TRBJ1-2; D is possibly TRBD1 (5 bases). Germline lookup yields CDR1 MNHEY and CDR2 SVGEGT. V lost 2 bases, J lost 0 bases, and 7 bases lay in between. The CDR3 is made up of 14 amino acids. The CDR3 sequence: CASSYRQSNYGYTF. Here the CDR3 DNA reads TGTGCCAGCAGTTACCGACAGTCTAACTATGGCTACACCTTC.

CDR3 nucleotides: TGTGCCAGCAGCTTAGGGGGGGATGGTGAAAAACTGTTTTTT. Translated, it gives CASSLGGDGEKLFF. This sequence joins TRBV7-9 and TRBJ1-4; the D gene is possibly TRBD1 (5 bases). This CDR3 comprises 14 residues. The V end lost 1 base, the J end lost 7 bases, and 10 bases lay between the germline ends. Germline CDR1 is SEHNR and CDR2 is FQNEAQ (reference sequence).

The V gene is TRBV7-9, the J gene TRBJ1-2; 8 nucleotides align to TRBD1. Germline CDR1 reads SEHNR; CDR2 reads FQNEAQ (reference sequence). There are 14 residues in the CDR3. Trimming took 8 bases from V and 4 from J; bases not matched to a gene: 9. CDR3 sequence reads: CASGSDRGGYGYTF. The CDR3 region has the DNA TGTGCCAGCGGCTCCGACAGGGGCGGCTATGGCTACACCTTC. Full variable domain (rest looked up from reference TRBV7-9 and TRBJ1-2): DTGVSQNPRHKITKRGQNVTFRCDPISEHNRLYWYRQTLGQGPEFLTYFQNEAQLEKSRLLSDRFSAERPKGSFSTLEIQRTEQGDSAMYLCASGSDRGGYGYTFGSGTRLTVV.

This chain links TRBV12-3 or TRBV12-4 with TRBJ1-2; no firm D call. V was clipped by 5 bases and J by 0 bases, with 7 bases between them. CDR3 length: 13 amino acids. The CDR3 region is CASSAGTNYGYTF. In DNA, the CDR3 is TGTGCCAGCAGTGCCGGGACTAACTATGGCTACACCTTC.

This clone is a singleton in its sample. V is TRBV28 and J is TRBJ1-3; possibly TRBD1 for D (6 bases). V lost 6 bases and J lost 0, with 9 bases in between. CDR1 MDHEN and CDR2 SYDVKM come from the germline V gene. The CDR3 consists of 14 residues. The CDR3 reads CASSVGGSGNTIYF. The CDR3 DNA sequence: TGTGCCAGCAGCGTAGGGGGCTCTGGAAACACCATATATTTT.

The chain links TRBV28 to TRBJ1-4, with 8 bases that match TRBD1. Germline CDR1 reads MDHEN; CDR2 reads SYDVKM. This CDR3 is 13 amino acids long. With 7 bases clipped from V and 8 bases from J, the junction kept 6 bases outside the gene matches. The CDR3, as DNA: TGTGCCAGCACGGGACAGGTGAAAGAAAAACTGTTTTTT. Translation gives CASTGQVKEKLFF.

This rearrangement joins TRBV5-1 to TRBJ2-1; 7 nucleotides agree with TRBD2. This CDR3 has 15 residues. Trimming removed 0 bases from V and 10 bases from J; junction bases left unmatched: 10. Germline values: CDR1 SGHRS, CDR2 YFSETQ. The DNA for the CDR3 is TGCGCCAGCAGCTTGGAAGGAGGGACTATTTTGGAGCAGTTCTTC. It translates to CASSLEGGTILEQFF.

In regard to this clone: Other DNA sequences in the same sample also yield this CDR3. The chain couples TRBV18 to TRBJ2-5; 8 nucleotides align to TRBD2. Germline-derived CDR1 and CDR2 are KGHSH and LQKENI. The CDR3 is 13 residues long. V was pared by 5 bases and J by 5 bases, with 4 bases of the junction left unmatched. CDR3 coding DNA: TGTGCCAGCTCATTGGGACTAGGGGAGACCCAGTACTTC. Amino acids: CASSLGLGETQYF.

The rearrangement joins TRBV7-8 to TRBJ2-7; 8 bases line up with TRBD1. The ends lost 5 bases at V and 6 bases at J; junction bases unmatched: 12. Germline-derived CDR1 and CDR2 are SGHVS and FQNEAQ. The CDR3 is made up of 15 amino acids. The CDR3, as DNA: TGTGCCAGCAGCCGGCAGCCAGGGGGCTGGGTCGAGCAGTACTTC. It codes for CASSRQPGGWVEQYF.

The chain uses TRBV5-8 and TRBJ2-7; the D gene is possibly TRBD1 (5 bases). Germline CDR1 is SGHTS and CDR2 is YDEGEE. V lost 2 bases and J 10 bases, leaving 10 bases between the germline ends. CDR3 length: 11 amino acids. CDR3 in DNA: TGTGCCAGCAGCTTCGACAGAGTTCAGTACTTC. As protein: CASSFDRVQYF.

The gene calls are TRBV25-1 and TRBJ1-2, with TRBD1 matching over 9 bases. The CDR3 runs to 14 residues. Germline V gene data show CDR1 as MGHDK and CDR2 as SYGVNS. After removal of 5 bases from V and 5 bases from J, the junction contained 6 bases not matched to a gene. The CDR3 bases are TGTGCCAGCAGTAAACCGGGACAGGGATATGGCTACACCTTC. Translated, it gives CASSKPGQGYGYTF.

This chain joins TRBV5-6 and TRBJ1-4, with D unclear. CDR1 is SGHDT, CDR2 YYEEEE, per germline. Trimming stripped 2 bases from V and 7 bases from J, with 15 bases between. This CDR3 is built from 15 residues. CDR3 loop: CASSFDWRRGEKLFF. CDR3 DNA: TGTGCCAGCAGCTTTGACTGGAGGAGAGGTGAAAAACTGTTTTTT.

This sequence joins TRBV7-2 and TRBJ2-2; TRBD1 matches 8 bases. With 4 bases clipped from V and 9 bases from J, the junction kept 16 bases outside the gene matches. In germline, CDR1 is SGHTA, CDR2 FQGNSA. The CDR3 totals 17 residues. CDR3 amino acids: CASSSLLPGQGNRELFF. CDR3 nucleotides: TGTGCCAGCAGCTCCCTACTTCCTGGACAGGGTAACCGGGAGCTGTTTTTT.

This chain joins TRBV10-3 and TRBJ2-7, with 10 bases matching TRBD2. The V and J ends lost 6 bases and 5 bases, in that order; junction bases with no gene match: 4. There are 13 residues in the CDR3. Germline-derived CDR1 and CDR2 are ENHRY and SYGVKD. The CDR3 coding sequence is TGTGCCATCAGGGCTAGCGGGAGTAACGAGCAGTACTTC. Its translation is CAIRASGSNEQYF.

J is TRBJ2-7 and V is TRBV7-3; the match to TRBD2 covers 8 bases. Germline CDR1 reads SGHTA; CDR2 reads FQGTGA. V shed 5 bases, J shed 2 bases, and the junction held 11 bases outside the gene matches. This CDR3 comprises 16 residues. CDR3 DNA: TGTGCCAGCAGCCCCGACGGGGGGGGGAATACCTACGAGCAGTACTTC. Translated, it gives CASSPDGGGNTYEQYF.

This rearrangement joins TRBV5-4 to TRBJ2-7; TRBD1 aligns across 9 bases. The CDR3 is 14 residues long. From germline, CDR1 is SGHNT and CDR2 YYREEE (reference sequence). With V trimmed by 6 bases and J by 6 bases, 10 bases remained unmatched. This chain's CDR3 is CASTPGQGKSEQYF. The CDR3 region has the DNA TGTGCCAGCACCCCGGGACAGGGAAAGTCCGAGCAGTACTTC.

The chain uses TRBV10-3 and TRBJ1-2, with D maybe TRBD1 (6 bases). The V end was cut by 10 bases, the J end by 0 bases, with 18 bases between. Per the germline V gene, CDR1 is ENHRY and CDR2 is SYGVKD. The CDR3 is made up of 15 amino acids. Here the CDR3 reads CATLNRGGANYGYTF. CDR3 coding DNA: TGTGCCACCCTCAATAGAGGGGGAGCTAACTATGGCTACACCTTC.

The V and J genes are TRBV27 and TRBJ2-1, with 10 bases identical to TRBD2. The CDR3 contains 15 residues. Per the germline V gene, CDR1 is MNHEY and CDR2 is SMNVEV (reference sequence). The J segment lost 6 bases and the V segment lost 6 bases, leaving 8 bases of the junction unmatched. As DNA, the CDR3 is TGTGCCAGCAGACTAGCGGGGAGACTACGCAATGAGCAGTTCTTC. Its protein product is CASRLAGRLRNEQFF.